The sequence of this TCR beta chain was determined in a study of blood T cell repertoires in COVID-19. This clone was recorded once. TCRdb's copy holds only in-frame clones and misses some; the assay was immunoSEQ multiplex PCR. The sample consists of 260,000 or so clones, roughly 84% of them appearing once. Germline V gene data show CDR1 as SNHLY and CDR2 as FYNNEI. V lost 5 bases and J lost 13; bases outside the gene matches: 8. The CDR3 contains 12 residues. Material: peripheral blood. This sequence was found in a human donor in a cohort sampled during active COVID-19. The chain carries TRBV2 and TRBJ2-1; 7 positions match TRBD1. CDR3 region: CASSSQGVRQFF. The CDR3 DNA is TGTGCCAGCAGTTCTCAGGGGGTGCGACAGTTCTTC. The variable domain in full, with the rest retrieved from reference TRBV2 and TRBJ2-1, is EPEVTQTPSHQVTQMGQEVILRCVPISNHLYFYWYRQILGQKVEFLVSFYNNEISEKSEIFDDQFSVERPDGSNFTLKIRSTKLEDSAMYFCASSSQGVRQFFGPGTRLTVL.